This TCR beta chain was identified during a study of regulatory T cells in long-lasting Graves disease (dated by TCRdb to about 2021). About the study as a whole: In the newly diagnosed Graves' disease group, patients had been taking antithyroid drugs for less than 3 months. A total of around 35 samples underwent TCR sequencing, from about 13 patients with persistent Graves' disease and roughly 20 patients with newly diagnosed Graves' disease. The study was conducted in China and was registered as a clinical trial. This study used TCR sequencing and RNA sequencing of peripheral blood to compare persistent Graves' disease patients against newly diagnosed Graves' disease patients.

CDR1 and CDR2 were assigned from the germline V gene as ENHRY and SYGVKD. Unmatched junction bases come to 13, with V trimmed by 7 bases and J by 5 bases. The CDR3 holds 15 amino acids from the cysteine to the phenylalanine. Only CDR3 DNA is held: 45 bases, read in frame from base 1. This clonotype was found many times. Its recognized antigen is unknown. Base qualities are not provided; no much larger clone lies one nucleotide away. Results the study describes overall, beyond this receptor: Only the TCR beta chain was sequenced and analyzed. Persistent patients shared more public clonotypes among themselves (around 3,000) than newly diagnosed patients did (more than 950). Peripheral blood alone was examined, since thyroid tissue, which constituted the primary lesion, could not be accessed. TRBV28, TRBJ1-2 and TRBJ2-5 were preferentially used in persistent disease, while TRBV20-1 and TRBJ2-1 were favored in newly diagnosed disease. As a limitation, the authors acknowledged that the small sample size may reduce accuracy. Compared with newly diagnosed patients, patients with persistent Graves' disease had lower TCR Shannon entropy and fewer highly expanded clones, which suggests clonal expansion.

The time point tag for this specimen amounts to: newly diagnosed GD, antithyroid drugs for less than 3 months. RNA was extracted from PBMCs in TRIzol for both TCR sequencing and RNA sequencing. Graves' disease was diagnosed according to American Thyroid Association guidelines. The patients came from an endocrinology department in Xi'an, China. Each patient gave 9 to 10 milliliters of peripheral blood, collected in an EDTA anticoagulant tube. PBMCs were isolated by Ficoll Paque Plus density gradient separation without further T cell sorting. An Agilent 2100 Bioanalyzer and agarose gel were used to check RNA quality, and a NanoDrop 2000 was used to measure RNA concentration. Libraries were made using multiplex PCR. TCRdb shows the sequencer as Illumina HiSeq 4000. iRepertoire HTBI primers and Arm-PCR amplification of CDR3 regions were used to construct TCR beta libraries. Before sequencing, the PCR products underwent gel purification. The published analysis was carried out like this. Across samples, fewer than 70 TRBV and 13 to 15 TRBJ segments were identified and used for gene usage analysis of CDR3 amino acid clonotypes. Filtered high-quality paired reads were merged into contigs using COPE and FqMerger. Contigs were aligned with BLAST to IMGT TRBV, TRBD and TRBJ reference genes, and CDR3 was defined per IMGT. Any clonotype with a frequency above 0.1% was classified as a highly expanded clone. Shannon entropy was used to measure repertoire diversity, and the Gini coefficient was used to measure V-J evenness. Clonotypes shared by more than one individual were considered public. TCRdb trimmed the raw reads at Q25, called clones with MiXCR and kept productive beta chains. Every distinct CDR3 protein forms one entry, paired with its most common genes and DNA. Here the V and J calls rest on TCRdb's processing, not on the authors' analysis. The sample table contains over 500,000 distinct CDR3 sequences; only one count was recorded for around 15% of them. Around 12% of the sample rests with the top ten.

This same sample was also taken into another study, of T cells in Graves' hyperthyroidism and ophthalmopathy. Per the second study: Graves' hyperthyroidism was defined as stable when no progression to ophthalmopathy occurred over 18 months of follow-up. Hyperthyroidism patients were newly diagnosed, with disease duration under 2 months, and aged 18 to 65 years. Exclusion was applied to patients with uncontrolled infections, other autoimmune diseases, pregnancy or lactation. Diagnoses were established on the basis of clinical symptoms, serum thyroxine and TRAb, thyroid ultrasound, and orbital computed tomography. A first-round RT-PCR of the TCR CDR3 used the HTBI primer set with the Qiagen OneStep RT-PCR kit. Blood samples also contained most of the expanded thyroid clonotypes (frequency above 0.001), which suggests that blood repertoires may reflect thyroid immune responses. Ophthalmopathy was separated from stable hyperthyroidism by a 13 V-J signature model, with around 90% sensitivity and about 84% specificity obtained in cross-validation and 80%/75% obtained in testing. During validation, the model predicted progression to ophthalmopathy a median of around 6 months ahead of onset, with around 70% sensitivity and around 73% specificity. TCR V-J signatures able to tell the groups apart were searched for in a discovery cohort of 95 or so patients, of whom 43 had Graves' ophthalmopathy and under 65 had stable Graves' hyperthyroidism. Prospective prediction of ophthalmopathy was tested in an independent validation cohort of 18 to 20 hyperthyroidism patients and 17 patients who later progressed to ophthalmopathy. For training and testing, the approximately 97 patients in the discovery cohort were randomly divided in a 7:3 ratio. Thyroid tissue and blood T-cell repertoires from several Graves' hyperthyroidism patients were also compared in the study. After sampling, hyperthyroidism patients received methimazole starting at 30 mg daily, and ophthalmopathy patients received high-dose intravenous methylprednisolone. The libraries were constructed in a second round of multiplex PCR and then size-selected and purified. Libraries were sequenced paired-end with 100 bp reads on an Illumina HiSeq2000. Raw data were processed with SOAPnuke, discarding reads with adapters, uncalled bases, mean Phred below 15, or no exact constant-primer or identifier match. COPE v1.2.5 was used to merge the high-quality paired reads, and each unique nucleotide sequence was defined as a clonotype. Clonotypes were aligned to IMGT TRBV, TRBD and TRBJ reference segments using MiTCR v1.1. Analysis was restricted to V-J combinations with a frequency above 0.0001, which covered approximately 99% of repertoires. A TCS score was defined as the ratio of F50 (clonal expansion) to E x V (chaos), with BLOSUM62-based TCRdist applied between CDR3 peptides within each V-J. Welch's t-statistics and random forest reduced 514 V-J features to 13, which were used in a naive Bayes classifier (R e1071). No statistical method was used to fix the sample size in advance, and group allocation was not hidden from the investigators. The paper describes TCR Vbeta CDR3 sequencing of more than 120 peripheral blood samples, made up of 43 ophthalmopathy patients, approximately 73 hyperthyroidism patients and some 17 progressor patients.

This chain is built from TRBV10-3 and TRBJ2-5, with TRBD1 matching 7 junction bases. The sample here was peripheral blood mononuclear cells (PBMCs), taken at new diagnosis, from a patient treated with antithyroid drugs. This TCR was sampled from a man aged 18 to 29 with Graves disease. Donor details come from another sample of the same person, matched by shared clones. The CDR3 in this case is CAINSDRAPRETQYF. The nucleotide sequence is given as TGTGCCATCAACTCTGACAGGGCTCCCAGGGAGACCCAGTACTTC.